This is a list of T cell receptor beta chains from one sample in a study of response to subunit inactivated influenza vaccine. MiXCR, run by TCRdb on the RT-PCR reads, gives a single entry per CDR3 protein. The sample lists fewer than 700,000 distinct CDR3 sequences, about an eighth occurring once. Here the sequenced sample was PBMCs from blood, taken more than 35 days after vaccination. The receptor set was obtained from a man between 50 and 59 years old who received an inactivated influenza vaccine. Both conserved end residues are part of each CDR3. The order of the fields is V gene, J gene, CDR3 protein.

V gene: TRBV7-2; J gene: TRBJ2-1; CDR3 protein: CASSLLGAGQGTNEQFF
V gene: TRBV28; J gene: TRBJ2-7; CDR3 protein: CASTQRGERYF
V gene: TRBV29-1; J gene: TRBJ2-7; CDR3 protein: CSVLEGVSYEQYF
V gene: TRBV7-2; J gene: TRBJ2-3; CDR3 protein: CASSPAGLASDTQYF
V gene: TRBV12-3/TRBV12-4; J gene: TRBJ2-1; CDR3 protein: CAGRPSTSGSGDEQFF
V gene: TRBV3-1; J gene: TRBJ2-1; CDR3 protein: CASSQALSGREQFF
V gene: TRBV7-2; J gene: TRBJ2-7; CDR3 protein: CASSLAPGLVGKSAYEQYF
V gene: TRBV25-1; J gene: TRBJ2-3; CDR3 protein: CASSPPAGTDTQYF
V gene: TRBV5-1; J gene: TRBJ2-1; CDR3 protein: CASSQSGTGIDEQFF
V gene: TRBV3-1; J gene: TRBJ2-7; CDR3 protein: CASSQGLLGYEQYF
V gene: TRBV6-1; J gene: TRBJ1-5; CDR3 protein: CASRVAWEGMQPQHF
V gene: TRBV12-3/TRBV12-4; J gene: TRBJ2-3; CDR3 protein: CASSLHYLQYF
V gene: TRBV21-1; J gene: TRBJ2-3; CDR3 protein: CASSPRLACIDTQYF
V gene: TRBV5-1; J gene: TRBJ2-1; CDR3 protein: CASSLTSGGQAYNEQFF
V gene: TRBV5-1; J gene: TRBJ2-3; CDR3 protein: CASSSQTSSDTQYF
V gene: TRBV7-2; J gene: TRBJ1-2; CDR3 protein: CASSLVQIAGLNYGYTF
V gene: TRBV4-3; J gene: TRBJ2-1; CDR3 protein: CASSQDPPGGPYNEQFF
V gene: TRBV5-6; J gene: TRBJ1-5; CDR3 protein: CASSPGGYQPQHF
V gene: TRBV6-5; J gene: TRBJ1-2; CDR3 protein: CASSYSTGASNGYTF
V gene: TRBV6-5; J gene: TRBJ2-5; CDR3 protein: CASSLDSQLRKETQYF
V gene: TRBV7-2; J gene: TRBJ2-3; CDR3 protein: CASSFWGALIFTDTQYF
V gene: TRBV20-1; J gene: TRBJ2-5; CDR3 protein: CSAGPVSQETQYF
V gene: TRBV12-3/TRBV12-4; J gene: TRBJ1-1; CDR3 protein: CASSFSPGRRNTEAFF
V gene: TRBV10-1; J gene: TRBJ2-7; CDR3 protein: CASSESGREYEQYF
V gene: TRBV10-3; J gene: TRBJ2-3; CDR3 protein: CATGTAGGEGMQYF
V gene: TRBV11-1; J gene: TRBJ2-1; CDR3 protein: CASSPNRGAYNEQFF
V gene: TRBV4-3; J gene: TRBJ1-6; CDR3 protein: CASSQSLGADNSPLHF
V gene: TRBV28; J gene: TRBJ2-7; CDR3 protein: CASSFPTSGPPYEQYF
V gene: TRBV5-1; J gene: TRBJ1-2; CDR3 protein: CASSLFEGRLAYGYTF
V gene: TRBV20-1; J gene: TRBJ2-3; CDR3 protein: CSARPTFTVAGGSGDTQYF
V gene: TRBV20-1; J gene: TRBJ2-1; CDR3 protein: CSASRNNEHFF
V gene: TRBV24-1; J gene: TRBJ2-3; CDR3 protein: CATSAVQGVTDTQYF
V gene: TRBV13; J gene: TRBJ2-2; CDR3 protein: CASSSTWWSGELFF
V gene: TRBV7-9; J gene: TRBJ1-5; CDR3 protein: CASSLSGTSQPQHF
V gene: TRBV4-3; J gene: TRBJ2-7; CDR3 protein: CASSHSTAYEQYF
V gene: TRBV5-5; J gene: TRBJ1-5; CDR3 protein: CASSLWGNQPQHF
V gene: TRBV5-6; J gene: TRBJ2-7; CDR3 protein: CASSFLGSGRAGEQYF
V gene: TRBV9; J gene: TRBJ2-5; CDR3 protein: CASSVGSPAGETQYF
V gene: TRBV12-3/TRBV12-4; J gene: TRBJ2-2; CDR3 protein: CASSLALGNTGELFF
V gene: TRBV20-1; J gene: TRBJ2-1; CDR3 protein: CSARDTSGNNEQFF
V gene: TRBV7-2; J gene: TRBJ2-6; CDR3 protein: CASSLSSGANLLTF
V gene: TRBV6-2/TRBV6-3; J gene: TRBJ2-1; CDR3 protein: CASTQYSGGADNEQFF
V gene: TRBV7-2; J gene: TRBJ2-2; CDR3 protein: CASRRQGDTGELFF
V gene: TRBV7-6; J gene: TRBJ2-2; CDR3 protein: CASSLITGELFF
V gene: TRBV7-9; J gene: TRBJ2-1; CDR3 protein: CASSLLGTAFYNEQFF
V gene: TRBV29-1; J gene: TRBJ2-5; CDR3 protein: CSVVIIQETQYF
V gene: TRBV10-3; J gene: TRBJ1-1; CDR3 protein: CAISQKGANTEAFF